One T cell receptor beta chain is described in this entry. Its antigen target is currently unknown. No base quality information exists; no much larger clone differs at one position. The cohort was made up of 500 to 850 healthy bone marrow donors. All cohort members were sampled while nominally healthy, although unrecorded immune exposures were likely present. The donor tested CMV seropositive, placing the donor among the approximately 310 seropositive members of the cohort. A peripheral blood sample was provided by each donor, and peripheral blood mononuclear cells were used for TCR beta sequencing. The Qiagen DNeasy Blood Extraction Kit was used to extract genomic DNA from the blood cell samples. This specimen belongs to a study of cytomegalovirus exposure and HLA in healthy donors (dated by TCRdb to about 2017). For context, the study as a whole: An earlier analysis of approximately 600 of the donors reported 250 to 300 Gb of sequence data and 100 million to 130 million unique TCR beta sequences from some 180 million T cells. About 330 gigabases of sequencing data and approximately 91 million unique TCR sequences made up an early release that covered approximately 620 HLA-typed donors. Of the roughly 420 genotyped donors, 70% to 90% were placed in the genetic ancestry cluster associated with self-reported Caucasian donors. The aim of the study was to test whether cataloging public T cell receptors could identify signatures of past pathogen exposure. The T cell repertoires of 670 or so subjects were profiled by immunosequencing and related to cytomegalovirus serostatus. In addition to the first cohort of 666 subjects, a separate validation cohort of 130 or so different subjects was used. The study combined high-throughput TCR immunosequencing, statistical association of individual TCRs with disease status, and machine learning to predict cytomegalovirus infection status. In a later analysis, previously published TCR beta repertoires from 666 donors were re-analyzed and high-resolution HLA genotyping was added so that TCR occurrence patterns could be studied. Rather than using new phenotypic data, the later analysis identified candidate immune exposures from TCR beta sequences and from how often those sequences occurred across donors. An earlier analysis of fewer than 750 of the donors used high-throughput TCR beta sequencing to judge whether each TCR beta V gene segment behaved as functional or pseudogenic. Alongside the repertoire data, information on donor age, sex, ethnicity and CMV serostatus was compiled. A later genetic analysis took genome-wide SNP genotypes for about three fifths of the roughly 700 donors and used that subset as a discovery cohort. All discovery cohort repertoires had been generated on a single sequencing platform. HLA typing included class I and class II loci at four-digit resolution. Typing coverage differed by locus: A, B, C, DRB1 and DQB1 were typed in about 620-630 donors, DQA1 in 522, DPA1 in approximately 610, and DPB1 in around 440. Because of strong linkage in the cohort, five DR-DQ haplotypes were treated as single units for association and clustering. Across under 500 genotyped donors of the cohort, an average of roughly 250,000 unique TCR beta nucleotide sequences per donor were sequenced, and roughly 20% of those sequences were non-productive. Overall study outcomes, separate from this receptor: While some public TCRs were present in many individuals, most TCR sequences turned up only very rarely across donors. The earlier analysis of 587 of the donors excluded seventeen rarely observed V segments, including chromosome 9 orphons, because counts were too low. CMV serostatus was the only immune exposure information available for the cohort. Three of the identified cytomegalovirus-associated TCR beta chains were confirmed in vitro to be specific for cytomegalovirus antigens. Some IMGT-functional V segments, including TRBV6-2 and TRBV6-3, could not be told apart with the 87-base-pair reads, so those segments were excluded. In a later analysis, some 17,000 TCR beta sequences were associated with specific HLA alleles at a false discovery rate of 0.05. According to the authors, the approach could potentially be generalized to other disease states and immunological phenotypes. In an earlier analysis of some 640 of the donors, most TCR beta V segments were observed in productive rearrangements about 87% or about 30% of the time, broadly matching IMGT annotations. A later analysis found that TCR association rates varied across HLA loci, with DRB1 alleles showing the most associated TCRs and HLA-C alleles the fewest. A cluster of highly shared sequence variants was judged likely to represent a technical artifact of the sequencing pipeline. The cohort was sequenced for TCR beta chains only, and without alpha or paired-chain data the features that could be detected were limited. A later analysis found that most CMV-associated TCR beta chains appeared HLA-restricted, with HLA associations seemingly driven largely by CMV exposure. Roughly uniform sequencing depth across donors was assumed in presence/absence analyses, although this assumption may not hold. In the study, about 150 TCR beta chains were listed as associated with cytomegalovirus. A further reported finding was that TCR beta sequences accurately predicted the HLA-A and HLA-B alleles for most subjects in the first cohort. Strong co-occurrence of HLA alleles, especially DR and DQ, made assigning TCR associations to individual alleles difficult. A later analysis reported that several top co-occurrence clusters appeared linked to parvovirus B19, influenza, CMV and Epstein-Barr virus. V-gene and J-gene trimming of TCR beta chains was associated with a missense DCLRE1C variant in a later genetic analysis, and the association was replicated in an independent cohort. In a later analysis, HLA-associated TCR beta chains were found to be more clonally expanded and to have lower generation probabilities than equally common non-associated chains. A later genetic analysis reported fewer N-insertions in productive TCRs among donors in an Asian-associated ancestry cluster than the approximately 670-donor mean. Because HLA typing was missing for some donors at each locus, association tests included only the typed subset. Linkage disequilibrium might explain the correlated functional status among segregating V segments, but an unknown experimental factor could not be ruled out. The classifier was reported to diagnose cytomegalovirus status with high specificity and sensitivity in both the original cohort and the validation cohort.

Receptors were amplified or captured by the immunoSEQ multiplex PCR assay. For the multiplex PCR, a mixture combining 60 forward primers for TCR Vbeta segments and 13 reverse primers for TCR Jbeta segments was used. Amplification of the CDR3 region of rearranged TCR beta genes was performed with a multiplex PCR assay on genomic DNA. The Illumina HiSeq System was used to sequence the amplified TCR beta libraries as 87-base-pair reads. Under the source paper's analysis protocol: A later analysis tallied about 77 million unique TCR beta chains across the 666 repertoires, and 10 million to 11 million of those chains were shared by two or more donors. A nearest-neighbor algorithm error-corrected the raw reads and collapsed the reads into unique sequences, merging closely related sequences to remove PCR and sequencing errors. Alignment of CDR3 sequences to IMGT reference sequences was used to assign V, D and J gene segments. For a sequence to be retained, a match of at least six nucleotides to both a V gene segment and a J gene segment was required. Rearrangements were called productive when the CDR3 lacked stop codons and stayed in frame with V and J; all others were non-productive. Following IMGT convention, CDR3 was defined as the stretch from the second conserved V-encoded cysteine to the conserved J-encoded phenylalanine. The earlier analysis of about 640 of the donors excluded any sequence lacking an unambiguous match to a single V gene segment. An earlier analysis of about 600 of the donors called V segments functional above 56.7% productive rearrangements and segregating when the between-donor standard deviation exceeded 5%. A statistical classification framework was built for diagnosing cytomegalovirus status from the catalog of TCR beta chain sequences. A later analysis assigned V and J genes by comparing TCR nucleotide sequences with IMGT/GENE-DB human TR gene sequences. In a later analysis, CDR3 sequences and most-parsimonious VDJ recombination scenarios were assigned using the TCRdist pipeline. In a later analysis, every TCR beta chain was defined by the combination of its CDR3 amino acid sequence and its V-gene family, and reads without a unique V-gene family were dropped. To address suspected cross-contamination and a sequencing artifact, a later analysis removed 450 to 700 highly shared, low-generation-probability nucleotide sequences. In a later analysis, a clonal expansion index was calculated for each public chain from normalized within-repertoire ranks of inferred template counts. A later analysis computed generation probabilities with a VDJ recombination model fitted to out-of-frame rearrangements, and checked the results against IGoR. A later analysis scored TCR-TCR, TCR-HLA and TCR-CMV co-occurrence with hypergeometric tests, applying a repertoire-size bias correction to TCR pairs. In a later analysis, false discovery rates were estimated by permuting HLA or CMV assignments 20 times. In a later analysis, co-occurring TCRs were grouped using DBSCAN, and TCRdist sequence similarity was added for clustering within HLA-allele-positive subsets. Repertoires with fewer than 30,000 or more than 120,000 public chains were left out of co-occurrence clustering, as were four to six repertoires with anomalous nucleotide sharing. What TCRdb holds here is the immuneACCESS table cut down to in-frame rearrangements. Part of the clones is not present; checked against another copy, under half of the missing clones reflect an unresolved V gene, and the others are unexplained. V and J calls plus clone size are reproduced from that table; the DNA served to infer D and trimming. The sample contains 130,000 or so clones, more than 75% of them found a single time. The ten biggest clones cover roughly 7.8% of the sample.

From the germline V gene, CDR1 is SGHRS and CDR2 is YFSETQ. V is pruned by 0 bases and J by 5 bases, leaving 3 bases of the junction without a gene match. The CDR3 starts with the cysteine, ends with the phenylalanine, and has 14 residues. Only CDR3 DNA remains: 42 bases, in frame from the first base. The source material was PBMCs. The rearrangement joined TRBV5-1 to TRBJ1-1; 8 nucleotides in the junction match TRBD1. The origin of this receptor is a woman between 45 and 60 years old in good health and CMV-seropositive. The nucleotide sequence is TGCGCCAGCAGCTTGGAAAACAGGGGGACTGAAGCTTTCTTT. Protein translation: CASSLENRGTEAFF.